In its sample, the clone carrying this T cell receptor (beta chain) was seen a few times. Its specificity is unknown. This specimen comes from a study of T cell repertoires in cytomegalovirus infection. The overall study: Public TCR beta signatures were indicative of both CMV infection and a matching HLA type.

The CDR3 is 12 amino acids. Trimming cost V 4 bases and J 6 bases, with 6 bases left between them. The germline V gene has CDR1 MDHEN and CDR2 SYDVKM. General study findings and limits: The response measured ex vivo was dominated by TCR beta clonotypes (HLA-C-restricted and CMV-specific). Identification of carriers of CMV plus the relevant HLA was achieved through cumulative public TCR beta family frequency.

TCRdb re-called the reads with MiXCR, one entry per CDR3 protein. In the table there are about 740,000 distinct CDR3 sequences, 35% of which are singletons. The clonotype comes from a human donor in good health (CMV status not recorded). Some clones in this sample may be carry-over from other donors' samples. The chain recombines TRBV28 with TRBJ2-2; D unclear. The sequencing input was PBMCs. The CDR3 DNA is TGTGCCAGCAGTTCTCCCCCCGGGGAGCTGTTTTTT. It yields the protein CASSSPPGELFF.